A single sample is the source of the 30 T cell receptor beta chains below, sequenced in a study of T-cell reconstitution after alpha-beta-depleted transplantation in children. As it was prepared, the TCRbeta library received unique molecular identifiers. TCRdb reanalysed the PCR reads using MiXCR and keeps one entry per CDR3 protein. The sample has about 420,000 distinct CDR3 sequences; about a tenth are singletons. Sequenced here: PBMCs from the stem cell graft donor, sampled from the stem cell graft. The receptors were gathered from a human donor who donated a stem cell graft to a child with acute myeloid leukemia.

At least ten counts were recorded for this clonotype. This chain links TRBV6-1 with TRBJ1-1, with D possibly being TRBD1 (6 bases). Trimming pared 7 bases from V and 0 bases from J, leaving 15 bases between. The CDR3 consists of 15 residues. CDR1 is MNHNS, CDR2 SASEGT, per germline. CDR3 DNA: TGTGCCAGCATCAGGGGTTCGGACATGAACACTGAAGCTTTCTTT. It translates to CASIRGSDMNTEAFF.

V and J are TRBV6-5 and TRBJ2-3, with D maybe TRBD2 (6 bases). The V gene lost 2 bases and the J gene lost 0 bases, with 15 bases spanning the gap. CDR3 length: 17 residues. CDR1 is MNHEY, CDR2 SVGAGI, per germline. CDR3: CASSYGGTGASTDTQYF. The CDR3 nucleotides read TGTGCCAGCAGTTACGGAGGGACGGGCGCTAGCACAGATACGCAGTATTTT.

This clonotype was seen more than once but under ten times. The rearrangement links TRBV20-1 to TRBJ2-3; TRBD2 aligns across 8 bases. V shed 6 bases and J 8 bases; nucleotides not matched to a gene: 16. CDR1 is DFQATT and CDR2 is SNEGSKA in the germline V gene (reference sequence). The CDR3 contains 15 residues. CDR3 residues: CSALPPRGVSGTQYF. The CDR3 DNA reads TGCAGTGCCCTACCGCCGCGGGGGGTCTCTGGTACGCAGTATTTT.

This clonotype was found many times. The chain recombines TRBV20-1 with TRBJ2-3; TRBD2 matches 11 bases. CDR1 and CDR2 (germline): DFQATT, SNEGSKA (reference sequence). Trimming took 4 bases from V and 0 from J; bases not matched to a gene: 6. The CDR3 is 16 residues long. As DNA, the CDR3 is TGCAGTGCTATCCCCCTAGCGGGGGGAAGCACAGATACGCAGTATTTT. Encoded protein: CSAIPLAGGSTDTQYF.

At least ten counts were recorded for this clonotype. The chain uses TRBV2 and TRBJ1-5; D is perhaps TRBD1 (6 bases). This CDR3 region has 14 residues. CDR1 is SNHLY, CDR2 FYNNEI, per germline. Between the trimmed V and J ends, which lost 8 bases and 5 bases, there was a span of 16 bases. The CDR3: CASGKDSFYQPQHF. The CDR3 DNA reads TGTGCCAGCGGAAAGGACAGTTTTTATCAGCCCCAGCATTTT.

The CDR3 coding sequence is TGTGCCAGCAGCTTGGGCAGTCTCGCAACTAATGAAAAACTGTTTTTT. Its protein is CASSLGSLATNEKLFF. The chain carries TRBV5-8 and TRBJ1-4; D ambiguous. V lost 0 bases and J lost 0, with 9 bases in between. The CDR3 spans 16 residues. Per germline, CDR1 SGHTS and CDR2 YDEGEE.

This clonotype was counted between two and nine times. CDR3 loop: CSVGMTDYEQYF. Written as DNA, the CDR3 is TGCAGCGTCGGGATGACGGACTACGAGCAGTACTTC. The V gene is TRBV29-1, the J gene TRBJ2-7, with D possibly matching TRBD2 (5 bases). Trimming pared 6 bases from V and 3 bases from J, leaving 12 bases between. The germline CDR1 and CDR2 sequences are SQVTM and ANQGSEA. The CDR3 sequence is 12 residues long.

This clonotype was counted a few times. The J gene is TRBJ2-1, the V gene TRBV5-1; no clear D gene. This CDR3 spans 16 amino acids. Trimming took off 4 bases at V and 0 bases at J, with 14 bases between the two ends. Germline lookup yields CDR1 SGHRS and CDR2 YFSETQ. The CDR3, as DNA: TGCGCCAGCAGCCGAACACAGCTAAACTCCTACAATGAGCAGTTCTTC. It specifies CASSRTQLNSYNEQFF.

This clonotype was seen only a few times. V is TRBV7-6 and J is TRBJ2-7; D is possibly TRBD2 (6 bases). The V gene's germline CDR1 is SGHVS and CDR2 FNYEAQ. V was trimmed by 3 bases and J by 1 base, leaving 16 bases between them. This CDR3 is 16 amino acids long. The CDR3 spells CASSFPLGGSSYEQYF. As DNA, the CDR3 is TGTGCCAGCAGCTTCCCCTTGGGGGGTTCATCCTACGAGCAGTACTTC.

This clonotype was detected only a few times. This chain links TRBV5-1 with TRBJ2-3, with TRBD1 matching over 10 bases. This CDR3 is built from 14 residues. The germline gives CDR1 SGHRS, CDR2 YFSETQ. V lost 5 bases to trimming and J lost 12 bases; unmatched junction nucleotides: 12. CDR3 DNA: TGCGCCAGCAGACCCGGGACAGGGGTGACAGAACAGTATTTT. This sequence encodes CASRPGTGVTEQYF.

This clonotype was found a few times. The chain joins TRBV7-2 to TRBJ2-7, with D tentatively TRBD1 (5 bases). Trimming took off 0 bases at V and 4 bases at J, with 10 bases between the two ends. The germline V gene has CDR1 SGHTA and CDR2 FQGNSA. This CDR3 comprises 14 residues. The CDR3 region is CASSLAREVYEQYF. CDR3 DNA sequence: TGTGCCAGCAGCTTAGCCAGGGAAGTATACGAGCAGTACTTC. Full variable domain (remainder filled in from reference TRBV7-2 and TRBJ2-7): GAGVSQSPSNKVTEKGKDVELRCDPISGHTALYWYRQSLGQGLEFLIYFQGNSAPDKSGLPSDRFSAERTGGSVSTLTIQRTQQEDSAVYLCASSLAREVYEQYFGPGTRLTVT.

This chain uses TRBV3-1 with TRBJ2-2; D ambiguous. In germline, CDR1 is LGHDT, CDR2 YNNKEL (reference sequence). V was shortened by 5 bases and J by 4 bases, with 11 bases between the two germline ends. CDR3 size: 14 residues. The CDR3, as DNA: TGTGCCAGCAGCTGGACGGACCTCACCGGGGAGCTGTTTTTT. Translated, it gives CASSWTDLTGELFF.

The gene calls are TRBV5-1 and TRBJ2-1; no clear D gene. V lost 4 bases to trimming and J lost 0 bases, with 8 bases between them. The CDR3 has 14 amino acids. CDR1 and CDR2 from the germline V gene are SGHRS and YFSETQ. CDR3 sequence: CASSLYDSYNEQFF. The CDR3 nucleotides are TGCGCCAGCAGCCTTTATGACTCCTACAATGAGCAGTTCTTC.

This clonotype appeared many times. The CDR3 sequence: CSASPSGETQYF. In DNA, the CDR3 is TGCAGTGCTAGCCCTTCGGGTGAGACCCAGTACTTC. The chain has TRBV20-1 and TRBJ2-5; no clear D. Germline V CDR1 and CDR2: DFQATT, SNEGSKA (reference sequence). Trimming shortened V by 3 bases and J by 5 bases, and 10 bases separated the two germline ends. The length of the CDR3 is 12 residues.

In its sample, this clonotype was seen a few times. The rearrangement joins TRBV7-9 to TRBJ1-2; D gene uncertain. Germline CDR1 and CDR2: SEHNR and FQNEAQ (reference sequence). Trimming shortened V by 4 bases and J by 4 bases, and 10 bases separated the two germline ends. The CDR3 runs 13 residues. The CDR3 DNA reads as TGTGCCAGCAGCTCCGCGGGTCCCTATGGCTACACCTTC. This translates into CASSSAGPYGYTF. The full variable domain, with the rest looked up from reference TRBV7-9 and TRBJ1-2, is DTGVSQNPRHKITKRGQNVTFRCDPISEHNRLYWYRQTLGQGPEFLTYFQNEAQLEKSRLLSDRFSAERPKGSFSTLEIQRTEQGDSAMYLCASSSAGPYGYTFGSGTRLTVV.

Ten or more counts support this clonotype. The V and J genes are TRBV7-2 and TRBJ1-5; D is undetermined. CDR1 is SGHTA, CDR2 FQGNSA, per germline. The CDR3 runs to 13 residues. Between the trimmed V and J ends, which lost 2 bases and 3 bases, there was a span of 5 bases. The CDR3, as DNA: TGTGCCAGCAGCTTACAGGACAATCAGCCCCAGCATTTT. Translation: CASSLQDNQPQHF. Full variable domain (rest looked up from reference TRBV7-2 and TRBJ1-5): GAGVSQSPSNKVTEKGKDVELRCDPISGHTALYWYRQSLGQGLEFLIYFQGNSAPDKSGLPSDRFSAERTGGSVSTLTIQRTQQEDSAVYLCASSLQDNQPQHFGDGTRLSIL.

In its sample, this clonotype was seen many times. A read error may account for a junction end that differs from germline. The chain has TRBV5-1 and TRBJ2-5, with 9 nucleotides matching TRBD1. The germline V gene encodes CDR1 SGHRS and CDR2 YFSETQ. The CDR3 extends over 15 amino acids. The CDR3 region is CASSPGTGGQETQYF. The CDR3 coding sequence is TGTGCCAGCAGCCCGGGCACAGGGGGCCAGGAGACCCAGTACTTC.

The chain joins TRBV6-1 to TRBJ2-7; 7 nucleotides align to TRBD1. Looked up from germline, CDR1 is MNHNS and CDR2 is SASEGT. V lost 4 bases and J lost 0; bases outside the gene matches: 9. This CDR3 spans 16 amino acids. This CDR3 is CASSGGPGDSSYEQYV. The DNA of the CDR3 is TGTGCCAGCAGTGGAGGCCCTGGGGACAGCTCCTACGAGCAGTACGTC.

In this sample, this clonotype turned up a few times. This rearrangement joins TRBV7-9 to TRBJ2-1; D remains ambiguous. Trimming stripped 0 bases from V and 8 bases from J, with 17 bases between. This CDR3 has 16 amino acids. CDR1 is SEHNR, CDR2 FQNEAQ, per germline (reference sequence). The CDR3 loop reads CASSLADQLVGYEQFF. The CDR3 DNA sequence: TGTGCCAGCAGCTTAGCGGACCAGCTAGTGGGCTATGAGCAGTTCTTC. Filled out from reference TRBV7-9 and TRBJ2-1, the complete variable domain reads DTGVSQNPRHKITKRGQNVTFRCDPISEHNRLYWYRQTLGQGPEFLTYFQNEAQLEKSRLLSDRFSAERPKGSFSTLEIQRTEQGDSAMYLCASSLADQLVGYEQFFGPGTRLTVL.

In its sample, this clonotype was seen a few times. This chain connects TRBV18 to TRBJ2-1; 8 nucleotides align to TRBD1. The CDR3 has 15 residues. V was pared by 0 bases and J by 3 bases, with 1 base of the junction left unmatched. Germline V gene sequence: CDR1 KGHSH, CDR2 LQKENI. The CDR3 reads CASSPPRGLYNEQFF. The CDR3 DNA sequence: TGTGCCAGCTCACCACCCAGGGGGCTCTACAATGAGCAGTTCTTC.

The gene calls are TRBV12-3 or TRBV12-4 and TRBJ2-4; TRBD2 agrees at 11 bases. The CDR3 runs to 21 residues. Germline trimming cut 4 bases from V and 7 bases from J; bases unmatched to any gene: 24. The CDR3 region is CASSSPNLAGGSGYWPNIQYF. The CDR3 nucleotides are TGTGCCAGCAGTTCGCCAAACTTAGCGGGAGGGTCTGGGTACTGGCCGAACATTCAGTACTTC.

The V call is TRBV6-2 or TRBV6-3, the J call TRBJ2-3; 13 bases are a match to TRBD2. V lost 2 bases and J lost 0; bases outside the gene matches: 11. The CDR3 runs to 20 residues. Germline-derived CDR1 and CDR2 are MNHEY and SVGEGT. As DNA, the CDR3 is TGTGCCAGCAGTTACCCGACTAGCGGGAGGCCTACAACTAGCACAGATACGCAGTATTTT. This gives the protein CASSYPTSGRPTTSTDTQYF.

The gene calls are TRBV29-1 and TRBJ2-2; TRBD1 agrees at 7 bases. CDR3 size: 16 residues. V lost 4 bases and J lost 0; bases outside the gene matches: 8. CDR1 and CDR2 (germline): SQVTM, ANQGSEA. CDR3 in amino acids: CSVVPSGTANTGELFF. As DNA, the CDR3 is TGCAGCGTTGTCCCATCAGGGACAGCGAACACCGGGGAGCTGTTTTTT.

This clonotype has a handful of counts. This chain connects TRBV12-3 or TRBV12-4 to TRBJ2-5; D possibly corresponds to TRBD1 (6 bases). The CDR3 extends over 13 amino acids. V shed 6 bases and J shed 4 bases, with 12 bases lying between them. CDR3 nucleotides: TGTGCCAGCAGATACAGGGACGGAGAGACCCAGTACTTC. Protein: CASRYRDGETQYF.

This clonotype came up a few times. V gene TRBV12-3 or TRBV12-4 combines with J gene TRBJ1-3; 7 bases match TRBD1. Trimming took 5 bases from V and 2 from J; bases not matched to a gene: 9. The CDR3 is 16 amino acids. In nucleotides, the CDR3 is TGTGCCAGCAGTGATCATGACAGGGTCGCTGGAAACACCATATATTTT. It is translated as CASSDHDRVAGNTIYF.

The V gene is TRBV5-1, the J gene TRBJ2-1; 7 bases are shared with TRBD1. The length of the CDR3 is 14 residues. The junction had 4 bases not matched to a gene; V was cut back by 7 bases and J by 0 bases. Germline values: CDR1 SGHRS, CDR2 YFSETQ. CDR3 DNA: TGCGCCAGCCATCCAGGGGGCTCCTACAATGAGCAGTTCTTC. Translation: CASHPGGSYNEQFF.

This clonotype was detected a few times. The chain recombines TRBV30 with TRBJ2-3; 14 bases are shared with TRBD2. The CDR3 is 18 residues long. Germline values: CDR1 GTSNPN, CDR2 SVGIG (reference sequence). The V segment lost 1 base and the J segment 0 bases; nucleotides outside the gene matches: 6. CDR3 nucleotide sequence: TGTGCCTGGAGTGGGGGACTAGCGGGGGCCTCTAGCACAGATACGCAGTATTTT. This translates into CAWSGGLAGASSTDTQYF.

This clonotype was counted between two and nine times. V gene TRBV20-1 combines with J gene TRBJ1-1; the match to TRBD1 covers 7 bases. With V trimmed by 6 bases and J by 5 bases, 9 bases remained unmatched. This CDR3 comprises 13 residues. CDR1 is DFQATT, CDR2 SNEGSKA, per germline (reference sequence). The CDR3 DNA reads as TGCAGTGCAACTGGACAGGCGGGGACTGAAGCTTTCTTT. Its protein is CSATGQAGTEAFF.

This clonotype has at least ten counts. The chain has TRBV5-1 and TRBJ2-7; D remains ambiguous. CDR1 and CDR2 from the germline V gene are SGHRS and YFSETQ. V lost 4 bases to trimming and J lost 2 bases, with 13 bases between them. This CDR3 contains 14 residues. The DNA of the CDR3 is TGCGCCAGCAGCAAAGAATCAGAAGCCTACGAGCAGTACTTC. The encoded protein is CASSKESEAYEQYF.

The genes are TRBV19 and TRBJ1-2; no definite D call. The CDR3 is 15 residues long. CDR1 and CDR2 from the germline V gene are LNHDA and SQIVND (reference sequence). The germline V and J ends were trimmed by 0 bases and 6 bases, with 14 bases remaining between them. Here the CDR3 reads CASSIDLGPSDGYTF. As DNA, the CDR3 is TGTGCCAGTAGTATAGATCTCGGGCCCTCCGATGGCTACACCTTC.